Here is one TCR beta chain with its context. Its antigen remains unknown. Germline CDR1 is MDHEN and CDR2 is SYDVKM. Trimming removed 10 bases at V and 0 bases at J, with 10 bases between. This CDR3 spans 13 amino acids. Naive CD8 cells comprised CD45RO-negative, CCR7-positively selected cells, excluding terminally differentiated effector memory CD45RA+ cells. The data were obtained in a study of shared clonotypes between healthy human individuals. The DNA input per sorted-subset replicate PCR was roughly 0.2 ug, corresponding to tens of thousands of T cell genomes. Assay: immunoSEQ multiplex PCR; the TCRdb copy retains only in-frame clones and omits some. The repertoire includes 600,000 or so clones, 85% to 95% of them detected once, and over 0.1% sits in the top ten. Study-wide results and limits: Relative to memory subsets, naive subsets generally showed larger estimated richness.

The sequenced material came from naive CD8+ T cells sorted from blood. This TCR came from a woman aged 30 to 39 in good health. The gene calls are TRBV28 and TRBJ2-1; D remains unclear. In DNA form, the CDR3 reads TGTGCCACCTACCCAGACTCCTACAATGAGCAGTTCTTC. It codes for CATYPDSYNEQFF. The full variable domain, its missing parts supplied by reference TRBV28 and TRBJ2-1, is DVKVTQSSRYLVKRTGEKVFLECVQDMDHENMFWYRQDPGLGLRLIYFSYDVKMKEKGDIPEGYSVSREKKERFSLILESASTNQTSMYLCATYPDSYNEQFFGPGTRLTVL.